The rows below give T cell receptor beta chains drawn from one sample of a study of T cell repertoires in cytomegalovirus infection. MiXCR, applied by TCRdb to the reads, yields one record per CDR3 protein. The table records hundreds of thousands of distinct CDR3 sequences, roughly 24% of them present only once. The sequencing input was CD8+ T cells from PBMCs. The origin of the receptors is a human donor in good health (CMV status not recorded). Some clones in this sample may be carry-over from other donors' samples. Each CDR3 is given with its conserved first and last residue. The order of the fields is clone size, V gene, D gene, J gene, CDR3 DNA, CDR3 protein. The D gene is left open where the match is weak. Rows give clone size only sometimes, using once, few, many, or a class for an expanded clone.

abundance: few
v_gene: TRBV27
d_gene: TRBD2
j_gene: TRBJ2-1
CDR3nt: TGTGCCAGCAGTACACCGGGACTAGCGGGGGGGCCCGGCAATGAGCAGTTCTTC
CDR3aa: CASSTPGLAGGPGNEQFF

abundance: .
v_gene: TRBV12-3/TRBV12-4
d_gene: TRBD1
j_gene: TRBJ1-1
CDR3nt: TGTGCCAGCAGACGCCGATGGACAGGGGCTTTCTTT
CDR3aa: CASRRRWTGAFF

abundance: many
v_gene: TRBV7-2
d_gene: .
j_gene: TRBJ2-1
CDR3nt: TGTGCCAGCACCTGGGGCGGCCTCAATGAGCAGTTCTTC
CDR3aa: CASTWGGLNEQFF

abundance: .
v_gene: TRBV2
d_gene: .
j_gene: TRBJ2-4
CDR3nt: TGTGCCAGCAGTGAATACAGGGCGGAGGCCAAAAACATTCAGTACTTC
CDR3aa: CASSEYRAEAKNIQYF

abundance: few
v_gene: TRBV20-1
d_gene: TRBD2
j_gene: TRBJ2-3
CDR3nt: TGCAGTGCTGACTCGGGACTAGCGGAGGGGGTCCTCACAGATACGCAGTATTTT
CDR3aa: CSADSGLAEGVLTDTQYF

abundance: .
v_gene: TRBV28
d_gene: .
j_gene: TRBJ2-5
CDR3nt: TGTGCCAGCAGTTTCAGAACGTGGGGGCGGCAAGAGACCCAGTACTTC
CDR3aa: CASSFRTWGRQETQYF

abundance: few
v_gene: TRBV5-1
d_gene: .
j_gene: TRBJ1-5
CDR3nt: TGCGCCAGCAGCAGTACAGGTCACGGTCAGCCCCAGCATTTT
CDR3aa: CASSSTGHGQPQHF

abundance: many
v_gene: TRBV7-2
d_gene: .
j_gene: TRBJ2-1
CDR3nt: TGTGCCAGCAGCCGTCAAGATCGCGCTGAGCAGTTCTTC
CDR3aa: CASSRQDRAEQFF

abundance: many
v_gene: TRBV11-3
d_gene: .
j_gene: TRBJ2-1
CDR3nt: TGTGCCAGCAGCTTAGATCAAGGGAGTGAGCAGTTCTTC
CDR3aa: CASSLDQGSEQFF

abundance: many
v_gene: TRBV6-6
d_gene: .
j_gene: TRBJ1-1
CDR3nt: TGTGCCAGCAGTTACTTCCTGGGGAACACTGAAGCTTTCTTT
CDR3aa: CASSYFLGNTEAFF

abundance: many
v_gene: TRBV20-1
d_gene: TRBD2
j_gene: TRBJ2-1
CDR3nt: TGCAGTCCACCGTCCGGTCTAGCGGGCCCCTACAATGAGCAGTTCTTC
CDR3aa: CSPPSGLAGPYNEQFF

abundance: few
v_gene: TRBV25-1
d_gene: .
j_gene: TRBJ2-3
CDR3nt: TGTGCTAGCAGTGAATTCGGAAGGGAAGATACGCAGTATTTT
CDR3aa: CASSEFGREDTQYF

abundance: .
v_gene: TRBV7-6
d_gene: .
j_gene: TRBJ2-2
CDR3nt: TGTGCCAGCAGCTCCTCGTATGGGGCGAACACCGGGGAGCTGTTTTTT
CDR3aa: CASSSSYGANTGELFF

abundance: .
v_gene: TRBV7-2
d_gene: .
j_gene: TRBJ1-1
CDR3nt: TGTGCCAGCAGCCATGAGGATTCTGAAGCTTTCTTT
CDR3aa: CASSHEDSEAFF

abundance: .
v_gene: TRBV29-1
d_gene: .
j_gene: TRBJ2-3
CDR3nt: TGCAGCCCCACGGACCCTACCACAGATACGCAGTATTTT
CDR3aa: CSPTDPTTDTQYF

abundance: .
v_gene: TRBV7-9
d_gene: TRBD1
j_gene: TRBJ2-3
CDR3nt: TGTGCCAGCAGCCCCCGGACAGGGGGCGAAGATACGCAGTATTTT
CDR3aa: CASSPRTGGEDTQYF

abundance: .
v_gene: TRBV4-1
d_gene: .
j_gene: TRBJ1-2
CDR3nt: TGCGCCAGCAGCCAAGAAACCCTTACGGGGCACGGCTACACCTTC
CDR3aa: CASSQETLTGHGYTF

abundance: .
v_gene: TRBV10-3
d_gene: .
j_gene: TRBJ1-2
CDR3nt: TGTGCCATCAGTGCCGGGGCGGATGGCTACACCTTC
CDR3aa: CAISAGADGYTF

abundance: few
v_gene: TRBV20-1
d_gene: .
j_gene: TRBJ2-1
CDR3nt: TGCAGTGCTAGAGATAAGGAGGCTTACGTACGGATGAGCTCCTACAATGAGCAGTTCTTC
CDR3aa: CSARDKEAYVRMSSYNEQFF

abundance: .
v_gene: TRBV5-1
d_gene: TRBD1
j_gene: TRBJ2-5
CDR3nt: TGCGCCAGCAGCGGACGGACAGGGGAGGGCGAGACCCAGTACTTC
CDR3aa: CASSGRTGEGETQYF

abundance: .
v_gene: TRBV5-5
d_gene: .
j_gene: TRBJ1-5
CDR3nt: TGTGCCACCAAGCCAAACCTTGGCGATCAGCCCCAGCATTTT
CDR3aa: CATKPNLGDQPQHF

abundance: .
v_gene: TRBV4-2
d_gene: .
j_gene: TRBJ2-1
CDR3nt: TGTGCCAGCAGCCAAGATATGGTGGGGGCCGGCGAGAATGAGCAGTTCTTC
CDR3aa: CASSQDMVGAGENEQFF

abundance: .
v_gene: TRBV4-1
d_gene: TRBD2
j_gene: TRBJ2-3
CDR3nt: TGCGCCAGCAGCCAAATTGTGGGGGGGAGCACAGATACGCAGTATTTT
CDR3aa: CASSQIVGGSTDTQYF

abundance: many
v_gene: TRBV7-8
d_gene: .
j_gene: TRBJ1-2
CDR3nt: TGTGCCAGCAGCTTAGGACAGATCTATGGCTACACCTTC
CDR3aa: CASSLGQIYGYTF

abundance: few
v_gene: TRBV29-1
d_gene: .
j_gene: TRBJ1-1
CDR3nt: TGCAGCGTTGAGGAAGGGAGGGGCGCCGAAGCTTTCTTT
CDR3aa: CSVEEGRGAEAFF

abundance: few
v_gene: TRBV7-9
d_gene: .
j_gene: TRBJ1-2
CDR3nt: TGTGCCAGCAGCCTCGGGACAAAGTATGGCTACACCTTC
CDR3aa: CASSLGTKYGYTF